This TCR beta chain is from a study of blood T cell repertoires in COVID-19. Authors' analysis steps: Amplification with reference gene primers provided the estimates of nucleated cell counts. Using immunoSEQ multiplex PCR, the repertoire was profiled, and TCRdb retains in-frame clones only, with some absent. The V and J calls and the clone size are those of that table, but D and trimming were determined from the DNA. The data contain 240,000 or so clones, about three quarters of them singletons. The junction had 8 bases not matched to a gene; V was cut back by 5 bases and J by 5 bases. The CDR3 is 14 residues long. Germline V lookup: CDR1 SGHTA, CDR2 FQGNSA.

Sequenced sample: peripheral blood. J is TRBJ2-5 and V is TRBV7-2, with 7 nucleotides matching TRBD2. This clonotype originated in an elderly woman with acute or convalescent COVID-19. The CDR3 region has the DNA TGTGCCAGCAGCCTGGGGACTATTGGTGAGACCCAGTACTTC. It specifies CASSLGTIGETQYF.